This T cell receptor (beta chain) is from a study of early T cells in non-severe SARS-CoV-2 infection. Across the study: Sequencing was performed on bulk RNA from unsorted whole blood, leaving chains unpaired.

A single record per CDR3 protein comes from TCRdb applying MiXCR to the 5' RACE reads. The data contain 50,000 or so distinct CDR3 sequences, 4.5% to 7% of them seen just once; the ten biggest clones take up approximately 4.1%. As concerns this clonotype: Its antigen is not identified. A much more abundant neighbour one base away suggests this may be a read error.

Study-wide results and limits: In VDJdb matching, anti-spike CD8 responses were favored while private and CD4 specificities went missing.

Germline-derived CDR1 and CDR2 are SGHAT and FQNNGV. The CDR3 runs 15 residues. This clonotype originated in an adult who was a healthcare worker with PCR-confirmed SARS-CoV-2 infection or an uninfected control (not recorded which). Sequenced input: whole blood. V usage is TRBV11-2 and J usage is TRBJ2-1; D uncertain. The CDR3 sequence is CASSLRPSSNNKQFF. The CDR3 bases are TGTGCCAGCAGCTTAAGGCCTAGTTCCAACAATAAGCAGTTCTTC.